The sequence of this TCR beta chain was determined in a study of cytomegalovirus exposure and HLA in healthy donors. The CDR3 spans 13 residues. Germline V CDR1 and CDR2: MNHNY, SVGAGI (reference sequence). Trimming removed 7 bases at V and 5 bases at J, with 12 bases between. The PCR contained 60 Vbeta and 13 Jbeta primers. Assay: immunoSEQ multiplex PCR; the TCRdb copy retains only in-frame clones and omits some. The sample includes some 150,000 clones, 81% seen only once; the top ten take approximately 5%. In this sample, this clone turned up a few times. This sequence was found in a woman between 18 and 30 years old in good health and CMV-seropositive. This sequence joins TRBV6-6 and TRBJ2-1; D remains unclear. Sequences were obtained from PBMCs. The CDR3 DNA is TGTGCCAGCATCCGACCCACAGACAATGAGCAGTTCTTC. It is translated as CASIRPTDNEQFF.